The sequence of this T cell receptor (beta chain) was determined in a study of shared clonotypes between healthy human individuals. TCRdb keeps only in-frame clones here, not all; method: immunoSEQ multiplex PCR. The table includes around 600,000 clones, around 95% detected once. CD8 cells regarded as naive lacked CD45RO, were positively chosen for CCR7, and omitted terminally differentiated effector memory CD45RA+ cells. The receptor comes from a woman under 40 in good health. Sequenced: naive CD8+ T cells sorted from blood.

In DNA form, the CDR3 reads TGCGCCAGCAGCCAAGTCCAACTAGCGGGCCACAATGAGCAGTTCTTC. This codes for CASSQVQLAGHNEQFF. The chain employs TRBV4-1 and TRBJ2-1; TRBD2 aligns across 9 bases. The CDR3 loop spans 16 amino acids. Losses at the gene ends were 1 base for V and 5 bases for J; bases not matched to a gene: 6. CDR1 is MGHRA and CDR2 is YSYEKL in the germline V gene.